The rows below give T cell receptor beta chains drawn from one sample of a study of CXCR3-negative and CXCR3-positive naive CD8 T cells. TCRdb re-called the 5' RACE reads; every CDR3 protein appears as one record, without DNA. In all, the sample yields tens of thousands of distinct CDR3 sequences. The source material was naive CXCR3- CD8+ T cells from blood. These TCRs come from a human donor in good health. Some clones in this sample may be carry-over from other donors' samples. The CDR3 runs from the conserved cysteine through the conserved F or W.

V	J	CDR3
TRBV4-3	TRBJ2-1	CASSQVGWGERGRANEQFF
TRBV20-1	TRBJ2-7	CSASSGRGYEQYF
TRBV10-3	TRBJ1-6	CAISGVNNSPLHF
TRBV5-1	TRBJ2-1	CASSSLYQEKKYNEQFF
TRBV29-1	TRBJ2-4	CSVERVAGEFKVQYF
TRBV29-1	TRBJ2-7	CSVESPRGSYEQYF
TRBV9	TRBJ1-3	CASSVDNLGNTIYF
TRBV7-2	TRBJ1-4	CASSKYDWDTSNEKLFF
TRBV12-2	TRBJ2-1	CASRFWRGADNEQFF
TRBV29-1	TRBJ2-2	CSVVRDTGELFF
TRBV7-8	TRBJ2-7	CASSSLGVGEQYF
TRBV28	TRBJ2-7	CASSEPVGELTYEQYF
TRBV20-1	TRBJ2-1	CSARGPTRHNEQFF
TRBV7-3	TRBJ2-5	CASSPSGLFQETQYF
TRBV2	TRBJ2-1	CASSETRSSYNEQFF
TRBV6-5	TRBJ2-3	CASSYFGAEGDTQYF
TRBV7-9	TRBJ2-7	CASSYHPQDERYF
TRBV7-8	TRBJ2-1	CASSFSGGAWEQFF
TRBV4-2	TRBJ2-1	CASSQGPLSGGAYNEQFF
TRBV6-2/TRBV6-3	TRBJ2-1	CASSYGPAPGEQFF
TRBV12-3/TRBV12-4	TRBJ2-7	CASSLQAYEQYF
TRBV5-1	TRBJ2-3	CAVGGILSTDTQYF
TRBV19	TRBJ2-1	CASGLAGGSEQFF
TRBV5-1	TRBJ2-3	CASSPRDNTDTQYF
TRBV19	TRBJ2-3	CASRGTSGGTDTQYF
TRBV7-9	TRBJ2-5	CASSLEASGGQETQYF
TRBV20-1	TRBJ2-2	CSARDLDSARGTGELFF